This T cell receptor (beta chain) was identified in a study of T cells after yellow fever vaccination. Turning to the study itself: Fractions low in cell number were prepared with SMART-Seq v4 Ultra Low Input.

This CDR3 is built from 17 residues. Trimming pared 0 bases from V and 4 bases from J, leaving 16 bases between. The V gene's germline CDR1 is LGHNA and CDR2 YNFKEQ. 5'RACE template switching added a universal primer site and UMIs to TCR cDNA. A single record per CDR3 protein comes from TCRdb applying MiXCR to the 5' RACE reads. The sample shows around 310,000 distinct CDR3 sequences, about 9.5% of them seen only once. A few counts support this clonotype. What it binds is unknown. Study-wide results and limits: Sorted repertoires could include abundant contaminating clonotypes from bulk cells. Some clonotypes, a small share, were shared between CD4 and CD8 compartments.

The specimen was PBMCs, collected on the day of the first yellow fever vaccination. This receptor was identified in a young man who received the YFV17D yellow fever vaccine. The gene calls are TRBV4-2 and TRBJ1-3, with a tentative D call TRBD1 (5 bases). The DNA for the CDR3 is TGTGCCAGCAGCCAAGATAATGGAGGGGCCTCGGGAAACACCATATATTTT. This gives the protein CASSQDNGGASGNTIYF.